Listed here is a single T cell receptor beta chain. This entry comes from a study of beta chain features in type 1 diabetes. Expressed TCRB transcripts got sequenced, as all isolated RNA was reverse transcribed. Here immunoSEQ multiplex PCR was the method, and the copy in TCRdb shows in-frame clones only, minus some. The profile shows some 22,000 clones, nearly 70% of them singletons. CDR3 length: 14 amino acids. Trimming left V 5 bases short and J 2 bases short, with 13 bases between. Germline V gives CDR1 SGHVS, CDR2 FQNEAQ. Sequences were obtained from Tregs from blood. The rearrangement links TRBV7-8 to TRBJ2-7, with D tentatively TRBD2 (6 bases). This TCR came from a woman aged 40 to 50 in good health. The CDR3 DNA follows: TGTGCCAGCAGCCAGAACGGGGGAACCTACGAGCAGTACTTC. This gives the protein CASSQNGGTYEQYF.